These 2 T cell receptor beta chains share one sample of origin, sequenced in a study of blood T cell repertoires in COVID-19. Data came from immunoSEQ multiplex PCR; TCRdb stores just in-frame clones and leaves some out. Of 100,000 or so clones listed, almost 80% were seen once; the top ten hold around 10%. Sample: peripheral blood. The receptors shown here come from a woman between 70 and 85 years old with acute or convalescent COVID-19.

V and J are TRBV5-1 and TRBJ1-1; D is unclear. The CDR3 is 14 residues long. Germline CDR1 and CDR2: SGHRS and YFSETQ. The germline V and J ends were trimmed by 0 bases and 7 bases, with 13 bases remaining between them. CDR3 in DNA: TGCGCCAGCAGCTTGGTTAGGGAGGCGGGTGAAGCTTTCTTT. Translated, it gives CASSLVREAGEAFF.

The V gene is TRBV19, the J gene TRBJ2-1; 15 bases line up with TRBD2. The CDR3 has 15 residues. CDR1 is LNHDA and CDR2 is SQIVND in the germline V gene (reference sequence). Trimming at V came to 4 bases and at J to 10 bases, leaving 5 bases not matched to a gene. CDR3 bases: TGTGCCAGTAGTAGGACTAGCGGGGGGGCTGGGGAGCAGTTCTTC. Encoded protein: CASSRTSGGAGEQFF.